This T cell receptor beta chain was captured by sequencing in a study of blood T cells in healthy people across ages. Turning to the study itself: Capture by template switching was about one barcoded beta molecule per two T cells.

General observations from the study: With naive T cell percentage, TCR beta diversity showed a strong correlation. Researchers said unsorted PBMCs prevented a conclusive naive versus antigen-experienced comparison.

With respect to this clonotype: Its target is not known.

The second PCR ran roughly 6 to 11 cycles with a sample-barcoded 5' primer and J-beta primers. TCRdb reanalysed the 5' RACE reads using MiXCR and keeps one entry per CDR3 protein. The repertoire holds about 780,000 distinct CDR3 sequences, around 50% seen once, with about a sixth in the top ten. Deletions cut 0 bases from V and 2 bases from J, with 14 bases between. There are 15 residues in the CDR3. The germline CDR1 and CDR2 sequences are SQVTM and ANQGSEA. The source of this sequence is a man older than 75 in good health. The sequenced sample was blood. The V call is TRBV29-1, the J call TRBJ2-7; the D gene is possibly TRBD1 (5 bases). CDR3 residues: CSVEDRRAGPYEQYF. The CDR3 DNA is TGCAGCGTTGAAGACCGCAGGGCTGGGCCCTACGAGCAGTACTTC.